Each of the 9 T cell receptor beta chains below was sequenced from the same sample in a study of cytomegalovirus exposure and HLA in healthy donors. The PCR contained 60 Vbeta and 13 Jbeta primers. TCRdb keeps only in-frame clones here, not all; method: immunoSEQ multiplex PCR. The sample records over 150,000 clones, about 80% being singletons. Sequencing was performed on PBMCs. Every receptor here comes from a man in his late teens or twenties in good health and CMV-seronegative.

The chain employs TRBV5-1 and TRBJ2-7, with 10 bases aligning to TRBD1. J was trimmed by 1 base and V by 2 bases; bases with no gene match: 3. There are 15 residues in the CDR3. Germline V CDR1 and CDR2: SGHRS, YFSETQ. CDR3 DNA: TGCGCCAGCAGCTTACCGGGACAGGGGTCCTACGAGCAGTACTTC. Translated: CASSLPGQGSYEQYF. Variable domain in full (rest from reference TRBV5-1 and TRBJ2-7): KAGVTQTPRYLIKTRGQQVTLSCSPISGHRSVSWYQQTPGQGLQFLFEYFSETQRNKGNFPGRFSGRQFSNSRSEMNVSTLELGDSALYLCASSLPGQGSYEQYFGPGTRLTVT.

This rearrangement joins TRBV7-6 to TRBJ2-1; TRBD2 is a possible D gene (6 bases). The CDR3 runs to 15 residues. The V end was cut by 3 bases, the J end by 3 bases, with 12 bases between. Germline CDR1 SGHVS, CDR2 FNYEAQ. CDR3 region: CASSFPGLNYNEQFF. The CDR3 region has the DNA TGTGCCAGCAGCTTCCCGGGACTTAACTACAATGAGCAGTTCTTC.

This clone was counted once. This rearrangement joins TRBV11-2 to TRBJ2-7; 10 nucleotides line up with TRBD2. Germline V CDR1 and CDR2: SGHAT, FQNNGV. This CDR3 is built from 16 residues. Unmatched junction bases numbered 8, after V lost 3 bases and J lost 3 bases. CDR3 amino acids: CASSLTSGSLFYEQYF. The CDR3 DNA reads TGTGCCAGCAGCTTGACTAGCGGGTCTCTCTTCTACGAGCAGTACTTC.

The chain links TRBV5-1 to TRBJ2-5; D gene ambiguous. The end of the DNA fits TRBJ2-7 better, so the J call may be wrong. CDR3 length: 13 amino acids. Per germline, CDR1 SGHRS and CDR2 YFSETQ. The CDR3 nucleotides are TGCGCCAGCAGGTCGGGTTTTACGTACGAGCAGTACTTC. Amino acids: CASRSGFTYEQYF.

CDR3 region: CASSVNYEQYF. Written as DNA, the CDR3 is TGTGCCAGCAGCGTTAATTACGAGCAGTACTTC. The rearrangement joins TRBV11-2 to TRBJ2-7; D gene uncertain. The V gene's germline CDR1 is SGHAT and CDR2 FQNNGV. V lost 5 bases and J 4 bases, leaving 6 bases between the germline ends. This CDR3 has 11 residues.

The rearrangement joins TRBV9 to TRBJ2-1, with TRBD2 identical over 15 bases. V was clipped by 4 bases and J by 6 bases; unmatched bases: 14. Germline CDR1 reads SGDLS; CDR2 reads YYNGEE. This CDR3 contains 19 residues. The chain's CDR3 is CASSLGLAGGPSVSNEQFF. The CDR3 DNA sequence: TGTGCCAGCAGCCTCGGACTAGCGGGAGGGCCTAGTGTCTCCAATGAGCAGTTCTTC.

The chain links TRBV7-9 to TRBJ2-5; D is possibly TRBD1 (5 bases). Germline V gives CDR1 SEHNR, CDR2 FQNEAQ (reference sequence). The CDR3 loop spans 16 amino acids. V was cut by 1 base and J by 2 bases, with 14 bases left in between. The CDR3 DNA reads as TGTGCCAGCAGCTTAGACCCTCTGGGGCTGCAAGAGACCCAGTACTTC. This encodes CASSLDPLGLQETQYF.

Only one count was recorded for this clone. Written as DNA, the CDR3 is TGTGCCAGCAGCCCCCCAAGTAGCAGCGAGCAGTACTTC. It translates to CASSPPSSSEQYF. This chain uses TRBV7-9 with TRBJ2-7, with D unresolved. In germline, CDR1 is SEHNR, CDR2 FQNEAQ (reference sequence). V lost 5 bases to trimming and J lost 6 bases, with 14 bases between them. This CDR3 region has 13 residues. Complete variable domain (other parts from reference TRBV7-9 and TRBJ2-7): DTGVSQNPRHKITKRGQNVTFRCDPISEHNRLYWYRQTLGQGPEFLTYFQNEAQLEKSRLLSDRFSAERPKGSFSTLEIQRTEQGDSAMYLCASSPPSSSEQYFGPGTRLTVT.

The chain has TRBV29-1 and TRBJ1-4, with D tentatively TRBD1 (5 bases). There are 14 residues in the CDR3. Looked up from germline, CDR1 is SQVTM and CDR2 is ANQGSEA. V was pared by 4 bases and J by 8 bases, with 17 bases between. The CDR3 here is CSVVFDRAREKLFF. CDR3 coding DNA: TGCAGCGTTGTTTTCGACAGAGCCCGCGAAAAACTGTTTTTT.